These 8 T cell receptor beta chains were sequenced from one sample in a study of T-cell memory formation after mild COVID-19. TCRdb recomputed calls from the 5' RACE reads with MiXCR, one row per CDR3 protein. The table lists roughly 510,000 distinct CDR3 sequences, approximately 15% of them singletons. Sequences were obtained from PBMCs or a T cell subset sorted from them (not recorded which). The receptors derive from an adult woman who had mild COVID-19 (a few samples of this study predate the infection). Cell type and time point are not known.

The chain recombines TRBV10-3 with TRBJ1-2; D unclear. Per germline, CDR1 ENHRY and CDR2 SYGVKD. This CDR3 comprises 14 residues. Trimming cost V 10 bases and J 0 bases, with 15 bases left between them. The CDR3 nucleotides read TGTGCCACCTTGGGTCCGTCAGCTAACTATGGCTACACCTTC. Amino acids: CATLGPSANYGYTF.

This clonotype occurred a few times. V usage is TRBV3-1 and J usage is TRBJ2-7; no clear D gene. The length of the CDR3 is 13 residues. The V gene's germline CDR1 is LGHDT and CDR2 YNNKEL (reference sequence). Between the trimmed V and J ends, which lost 8 bases and 0 bases, there was a span of 11 bases. CDR3: CASGAGSSYEQYF. CDR3 in DNA: TGTGCCAGCGGAGCAGGTTCCTCCTACGAGCAGTACTTC.

The gene calls are TRBV5-5 and TRBJ2-4; D not resolved. Germline V gene data show CDR1 as SGHKS and CDR2 as YYEKEE (reference sequence). The CDR3 loop spans 15 amino acids. Deletions cut 0 bases from V and 7 bases from J, with 14 bases between. CDR3 residues: CASSLAYQIRNIQYF. Here the CDR3 DNA reads TGTGCCAGCAGCTTGGCCTATCAGATCCGGAACATTCAGTACTTC.

This clonotype turned up a few times. The chain is built from TRBV28 and TRBJ1-2, with TRBD1 matching over 7 bases. The CDR3 loop spans 14 amino acids. CDR1 and CDR2 from the germline V gene are MDHEN and SYDVKM. Trimming cost V 4 bases and J 2 bases; bases outside gene matches: 4. The CDR3 nucleotides are TGTGCCAGCAGTTCGGGACAGAGCAACTATGGCTACACCTTC. As protein: CASSSGQSNYGYTF.

The V and J genes are TRBV11-2 and TRBJ2-1; the D is unclear. The germline CDR1 and CDR2 sequences are SGHAT and FQNNGV. V lost 1 base and J lost 8, with 9 bases in between. The CDR3 is 13 amino acids. Here the CDR3 DNA reads TGTGCCAGCAGCTTAGCTGGGTACCATGAGCAGTTCTTC. The encoded protein is CASSLAGYHEQFF.

This clonotype has just a few counts. The genes are TRBV2 and TRBJ2-7; D tentatively reads TRBD1 or TRBD2 (6 bases each). Germline CDR1 is SNHLY and CDR2 is FYNNEI. There are 12 residues in the CDR3. Trimming shortened V by 7 bases and J by 3 bases, and 10 bases separated the two germline ends. CDR3 nucleotide sequence: TGTGCCAGCAAAGGAGGGGGCTACGAGCAGTACTTC. Protein: CASKGGGYEQYF.

This clonotype was counted only a few times. V gene TRBV19 combines with J gene TRBJ1-2; D not resolved. The germline V gene has CDR1 LNHDA and CDR2 SQIVND (reference sequence). The CDR3 contains 14 residues. V was shortened by 6 bases and J by 4 bases, with 15 bases between the two germline ends. The CDR3 protein is CASRPDSGAYGYTF. CDR3 DNA sequence: TGTGCCAGTAGGCCCGACTCCGGCGCCTATGGCTACACCTTC. Supplemented by reference TRBV19 and TRBJ1-2, the full variable domain reads DGGITQSPKYLFRKEGQNVTLSCEQNLNHDAMYWYRQDPGQGLRLIYYSQIVNDFQKGDIAEGYSVSREKKESFPLTVTSAQKNPTAFYLCASRPDSGAYGYTFGSGTRLTVV.

This chain uses TRBV20-1 with TRBJ1-1; D gene uncertain. The CDR3 covers 15 residues. Per germline, CDR1 DFQATT and CDR2 SNEGSKA (reference sequence). Trimming took off 1 base at V and 4 bases at J, with 16 bases between the two ends. The CDR3 region has the DNA TGCAGTGCTAGAGGACCCCCTTCAAGGAGCACTGAAGCTTTCTTT. Protein product: CSARGPPSRSTEAFF.